This is a list of T cell receptor beta chains from one sample in a study of blood T cell repertoires in COVID-19. Sequencing used immunoSEQ multiplex PCR; TCRdb keeps in-frame clones, though not all of them. Here the sample spans about 71,000 clones, about nine tenths being singletons. Sequencing was carried out using peripheral blood. All receptors come from a man aged 25-45 years with acute or convalescent COVID-19. The CDR3 runs from the conserved cysteine through the conserved F or W. Each record gives: V gene, J gene, clone size, D gene, CDR3 DNA, CDR3 protein. A D gene is named only where the DNA matches it firmly. Expanded clones are given a class, and other clones once, few, many or no size at all.

TRBV18	TRBJ1-2	NA	NA	TGTGCCAGCTCACAAGAAGTGAGGTATGGCTACACCTTC	CASSQEVRYGYTF
TRBV11-3	TRBJ2-1	NA	NA	TGTGCCAGCAGCAAACTAGAGTCAAATGAGCAGTTCTTC	CASSKLESNEQFF
TRBV10-3	TRBJ1-2	NA	NA	TGTGCCATCAGTGAGAATCGGGAGGGTTTTAACTATGGCTACACCTTC	CAISENREGFNYGYTF
TRBV18	TRBJ1-2	NA	TRBD1	TGTGCCAGCTCACTGGGACAGGGGGATGGCTACACCTTC	CASSLGQGDGYTF
TRBV27	TRBJ1-5	NA	TRBD1	TGTGCCAGCAGCGACAGGGGTACCAATCAGCCCCAGCATTTT	CASSDRGTNQPQHF
TRBV25-1	TRBJ1-6	NA	NA	TGTGCCAGCAGAGAGTATCCGCGATCACCCCTCCACTTT	CASREYPRSPLHF
TRBV7-2	TRBJ1-2	NA	NA	TGTGCCAGCAGCCGAGGAGGGGCGAGAGGCTACACCTTC	CASSRGGARGYTF
TRBV18	TRBJ2-3	NA	NA	TGTGCCAGCTCACCCCCTATTGGCGGGGCCGGCACAGATACGCAGTATTTT	CASSPPIGGAGTDTQYF
TRBV3-1/TRBV3-2	TRBJ2-5	NA	TRBD1	TGTGCCAGCAGCCGCAGCAGGGGGTCCGAGACCCAGTACTTC	CASSRSRGSETQYF
TRBV7-9	TRBJ2-1	NA	TRBD2	TGTGCCAGCAGCTTAGGCCTAGCGGGAGGCAAATACAATGAGCAGTTCTTC	CASSLGLAGGKYNEQFF
TRBV5-1	TRBJ2-4	NA	TRBD1	TGCGCCAGCAGCTTGGGGCCCGGGACAGTTCCTAACCTCTTC	CASSLGPGTVPNLF
TRBV9	TRBJ1-1	NA	TRBD1	TGTGCCAGCAGCACCCTGGACAGGGGGAGGTCTGAAGCTTTCTTT	CASSTLDRGRSEAFF
TRBV7-2	TRBJ2-7	NA	NA	TGTGCCAGCAGCTTACGAGGGGGATCCTCCTACGAGCAGTACTTC	CASSLRGGSSYEQYF
TRBV9	TRBJ1-2	medium-sized	NA	TGTGCCAGCAGCGCGGGGGTCGGCTATGGCTACACCTTC	CASSAGVGYGYTF
TRBV5-6	TRBJ1-2	once	NA	TGTGCCAGCAGCTTGGGGACAGCGATGGTGCTAGGGGGCTACACCTTC	CASSLGTAMVLGGYTF
TRBV24-1	TRBJ1-1	NA	NA	TGTGCCACCAGTGATTCCACGCGGACTGAAGCTTTCTTT	CATSDSTRTEAFF
TRBV6-6	TRBJ2-2	NA	NA	TGTGCCAGCAGTTTACAGGACCACACCGGGGAGCTGTTTTTT	CASSLQDHTGELFF
TRBV9	TRBJ1-1	NA	NA	TGTGCCAGCAGCGTAGTCCCGGCAGGAACTGAAGCTTTCTTT	CASSVVPAGTEAFF
TRBV18	TRBJ2-1	NA	TRBD1	TGTGCCAGCACCTTGGGACAGGGGCATGAGCAGTTCTTC	CASTLGQGHEQFF
TRBV19	TRBJ1-1	NA	NA	TGTGCCAGTAGTATAGGTCCGTGGAACACTGAAGCTTTCTTT	CASSIGPWNTEAFF
TRBV4-1	TRBJ1-1	NA	TRBD1	TGCGCCAGCAGCCAAGGGACAGGGATGAACACTGAAGCTTTCTTT	CASSQGTGMNTEAFF
TRBV30	TRBJ2-3	NA	TRBD2	TGTGCCTGGAGTGGAGCTGCTAGCGGTAGCACAGATACGCAGTATTTT	CAWSGAASGSTDTQYF